One sample yielded the 16 T cell receptor beta chains listed below, sequenced in a study of T cells in Graves' hyperthyroidism and ophthalmopathy. There were TCR beta CDR3 regions amplified from RNA transcripts. The HTBI set primed first-round TCR CDR3 RT-PCR. Each CDR3 protein is one row after TCRdb ran MiXCR on the multiplex PCR reads. In the table there are 300,000 to 450,000 distinct CDR3 sequences, approximately 25% of which are singletons. The material sequenced was blood. Receptors originate from a man aged 45-65 years with Graves' hyperthyroidism.

This chain connects TRBV6-1 to TRBJ2-4, with a possible D match to TRBD1 (5 bases). Trimming took off 4 bases at V and 5 bases at J, with 15 bases between the two ends. Germline CDR1 and CDR2: MNHNS and SASEGT. This CDR3 contains 15 residues. The CDR3 nucleotides read TGTGCCAGCAGTGCAGGGTTAGGGCCACAAAACATTCAGTACTTC. Amino acids: CASSAGLGPQNIQYF.

The rearrangement links TRBV28 to TRBJ2-5; D ambiguous. The CDR3 is 14 amino acids. The V gene lost 6 bases and the J gene lost 12 bases, with 23 bases spanning the gap. The germline gives CDR1 MDHEN, CDR2 SYDVKM. The CDR3: CASSPGDWAGYKYF. The DNA of the CDR3 is TGTGCCAGCAGCCCCGGTGACTGGGCAGGTTATAAGTACTTC. Complete variable domain (other parts from reference TRBV28 and TRBJ2-5): DVKVTQSSRYLVKRTGEKVFLECVQDMDHENMFWYRQDPGLGLRLIYFSYDVKMKEKGDIPEGYSVSREKKERFSLILESASTNQTSMYLCASSPGDWAGYKYFGPGTRLLVL.

The sample holds many counts of this clonotype. The chain combines TRBV2 with TRBJ2-1; D is ambiguous. Looked up from germline, CDR1 is SNHLY and CDR2 is FYNNEI. The V end lost 7 bases, the J end lost 0 bases, and 13 bases lay between the germline ends. This CDR3 spans 15 amino acids. DNA of the CDR3: TGTGCCAGCATTGGCGACCGGAGCTCCTACAATGAGCAGTTCTTC. Protein sequence: CASIGDRSSYNEQFF.

This clonotype appeared many times. The chain has TRBV12-3 or TRBV12-4 and TRBJ1-2; D is undetermined. This CDR3 has 12 amino acids. Trimming removed 3 bases at V and 6 bases at J, with 8 bases between. This CDR3 reads CASSFNENGYTF. The CDR3 bases are TGTGCCAGCAGTTTTAATGAGAATGGCTACACCTTC.

The table lists this clonotype with a count of one. This sequence joins TRBV4-1 and TRBJ1-4; a weak D match, TRBD1 (5 bases). Germline V gene sequence: CDR1 MGHRA, CDR2 YSYEKL. Trimming took off 4 bases at V and 2 bases at J, with 11 bases between the two ends. The CDR3 sequence is 15 residues long. The CDR3 loop reads CASSRPGGTNEKLFF. CDR3 bases: TGCGCCAGCAGCCGCCCGGGGGGGACTAATGAAAAACTGTTTTTT.

Comments on this clonotype: At one of its ends the junction is not consistent with the germline gene, which may arise from a read error. The chain combines TRBV6-1 with TRBJ2-5; TRBD1 matches 11 bases. Germline V gives CDR1 MNHNS, CDR2 SASEGT. The CDR3 loop spans 15 amino acids. This CDR3 is CAISKGQGAGETQYF. DNA of the CDR3: TGTGCCATCAGTAAAGGACAGGGGGCTGGGGAGACCCAGTACTTC.

This clonotype occurred a few times. The J gene is TRBJ1-5, the V gene TRBV11-3; the match to TRBD1 covers 8 bases. With 5 bases clipped from V and 9 bases from J, the junction kept 6 bases outside the gene matches. This CDR3 is 13 amino acids long. Germline V CDR1 and CDR2: SGHNT, YENEEA. CDR3 protein: CASSITGGGPQHF. CDR3 DNA sequence: TGTGCCAGCAGCATAACAGGGGGTGGGCCCCAGCATTTT.

This chain uses TRBV11-3 with TRBJ2-7; D is possibly TRBD1 or TRBD2 (6 bases each). The CDR3 sequence is 13 residues long. Trimming removed 0 bases from V and 8 bases from J, with 11 bases in between. Per the germline V gene, CDR1 is SGHNT and CDR2 is YENEEA. Here the CDR3 DNA reads TGTGCCAGCAGCTTAGATCGGGGGCCTCAGCAGTACTTC. Translated: CASSLDRGPQQYF.

The rearrangement links TRBV29-1 to TRBJ1-1; D unclear. Germline values: CDR1 SQVTM, CDR2 ANQGSEA. CDR3 size: 12 residues. Trimming removed 1 base from V and 0 bases from J, with 3 bases in between. The CDR3 bases are TGCAGCGTTGAAGTTATGAACACTGAAGCTTTCTTT. Protein: CSVEVMNTEAFF.

The rearrangement links TRBV11-3 to TRBJ2-7, with 7 nucleotides matching TRBD1. The trim removed 7 bases at V and 3 bases at J, leaving 6 bases unmatched. This CDR3 comprises 13 residues. Germline CDR1 reads SGHNT; CDR2 reads YENEEA. CDR3 DNA: TGTGCCAGCAAACCCAGGGACAGCTACGAGCAGTACTTC. Translating it yields CASKPRDSYEQYF.

The V gene is TRBV5-1, the J gene TRBJ2-1; D is unresolved. V was cut by 0 bases and J by 1 base, with 8 bases left in between. The CDR3 is 15 residues long. Germline V gene data show CDR1 as SGHRS and CDR2 as YFSETQ. The CDR3 nucleotides read TGCGCCAGCAGCTTGGTCTCAAATTCCTACAATGAGCAGTTCTTC. Amino acids: CASSLVSNSYNEQFF.

The sample holds a few counts of this clonotype. J is TRBJ2-4 and V is TRBV5-1, with D perhaps given as TRBD1 or TRBD2 (5 bases each). This CDR3 region has 16 residues. V dropped 3 bases and J dropped 0 bases, with 13 bases sitting between them. The germline V gene encodes CDR1 SGHRS and CDR2 YFSETQ. As DNA, the CDR3 is TGCGCCAGCAGCTCAGGGACCCTGATAGCCAAAAACATTCAGTACTTC. Amino acids: CASSSGTLIAKNIQYF.

V is TRBV5-1 and J is TRBJ2-7; 10 bases match TRBD2. Germline loops: CDR1 SGHRS, CDR2 YFSETQ. J gave up 4 bases and V 7 bases, and 8 bases lay outside the gene matches. The length of the CDR3 is 14 residues. The DNA of the CDR3 is TGCGCCAGCGCGGAAGCTAGCGGGGGTTACGAGCAGTACTTC. It is translated as CASAEASGGYEQYF.

The chain combines TRBV3-1 with TRBJ2-7; no clear D. The V gene's germline CDR1 is LGHDT and CDR2 YNNKEL (reference sequence). The CDR3 is 12 amino acids. V lost 1 base, J lost 4 bases, and 5 bases lay in between. The CDR3 DNA reads as TGTGCCAGCAGCCAAGCCCATTACGAGCAGTACTTC. As protein: CASSQAHYEQYF.

This clonotype was picked up a small number of times. This chain uses TRBV12-3 or TRBV12-4 with TRBJ2-1; 9 nucleotides align to TRBD2. The V gene end was trimmed by 5 bases and the J gene end by 8 bases; junction bases not matched to a gene: 13. CDR3 length: 16 residues. CDR3 bases: TGTGCCAGCAGTCTTGTACTAGCGGGTGAGACATATGAGCAGTTCTTC. This sequence encodes CASSLVLAGETYEQFF.

V and J are TRBV6-1 and TRBJ1-1, with 9 bases fitting TRBD1. CDR1 and CDR2 (germline): MNHNS, SASEGT. Unmatched junction bases numbered 14, after V lost 5 bases and J lost 4 bases. This CDR3 has 17 amino acids. The CDR3 nucleotides are TGTGCCAGCAGTCGGGGCGGGACAGGGTTGTTGGGCACTGAAGCTTTCTTT. This encodes CASSRGGTGLLGTEAFF.